The 14 T cell receptor beta chains presented below share a single source sample, sequenced in a study of blood T cells in healthy people across ages. Through a sample-barcoded 5' primer and a J-beta primer mix, a second PCR was run for about 6 to 11 cycles. TCRdb called the 5' RACE reads again in MiXCR, with one record for every CDR3 protein. The profile shows about 1.4 million distinct CDR3 sequences, 59% of them singletons. Sequenced input: blood. Receptor source: a man aged 18 to 29 in good health.

J is TRBJ2-7 and V is TRBV6-5; either TRBD1 or TRBD2 may supply D (5 bases each). There are 14 residues in the CDR3. V was cut by 5 bases and J by 6 bases, with 17 bases left in between. Germline V gene sequence: CDR1 MNHEY, CDR2 SVGAGI. CDR3 nucleotides: TGTGCCAGCAGTCCCGGGACCGAGATGGGCGAGCAGTACTTC. This encodes CASSPGTEMGEQYF.

The chain recombines TRBV6-5 with TRBJ1-4; D remains unclear. The V gene's germline CDR1 is MNHEY and CDR2 SVGAGI. CDR3 length equals 14 residues. Trimming took off 2 bases at V and 5 bases at J, with 9 bases between the two ends. The CDR3 sequence is CASSYGGENEKLFF. In DNA form, the CDR3 reads TGTGCCAGCAGTTACGGCGGGGAAAATGAAAAACTGTTTTTT.

The chain combines TRBV6-4 with TRBJ1-2; D remains unclear. The germline V gene has CDR1 MRHNA and CDR2 SNTAGT. The V end lost 3 bases, the J end lost 2 bases, and 10 bases lay between the germline ends. This CDR3 has 14 amino acids. The CDR3 DNA reads as TGTGCCAGCAGTGATCCGCAGACCAACTATGGCTACACCTTC. Translating it yields CASSDPQTNYGYTF.

The chain joins TRBV5-1 to TRBJ2-1; D is perhaps TRBD1 (5 bases). Germline values: CDR1 SGHRS, CDR2 YFSETQ. The V end lost 3 bases, the J end lost 8 bases, and 18 bases lay between the germline ends. The CDR3 length is 15 residues. Here the CDR3 reads CASSSDFMGRDEQFF. For the CDR3, the DNA is TGCGCCAGCAGCTCGGATTTTATGGGGCGCGATGAGCAGTTCTTC.

This chain uses TRBV7-2 with TRBJ2-5; TRBD1 matches 9 bases. The germline V gene encodes CDR1 SGHTA and CDR2 FQGNSA. J was trimmed by 2 bases and V by 3 bases; bases with no gene match: 7. The CDR3 loop spans 16 amino acids. The chain's CDR3 is CASSLMTGGAQETQYF. The CDR3 coding sequence is TGTGCCAGCAGCTTGATGACAGGGGGAGCACAAGAGACCCAGTACTTC.

In nucleotides, the CDR3 is TGCGCCAGCAGCTACCTCACTAGCCCCACAGATACGCAGTATTTT. Residues: CASSYLTSPTDTQYF. The chain is built from TRBV4-1 and TRBJ2-3; D is perhaps TRBD2 (6 bases). The CDR3 totals 15 residues. The germline V gene encodes CDR1 MGHRA and CDR2 YSYEKL. V was pared by 5 bases and J by 2 bases, with 14 bases between.

The J gene is TRBJ1-2, the V gene TRBV10-3, with TRBD1 identical over 12 bases. Germline trimming cut 3 bases from V and 3 bases from J; bases unmatched to any gene: 14. This CDR3 contains 19 residues. The germline V gene encodes CDR1 ENHRY and CDR2 SYGVKD. In nucleotides, the CDR3 is TGTGCCATCAGTGAAGGGGTCTACGGGACAGGGGGCGCCGACTATGGCTACACCTTC. Protein: CAISEGVYGTGGADYGYTF.

V usage is TRBV15 and J usage is TRBJ2-4, with a tentative D call TRBD2 (6 bases). The CDR3 consists of 13 residues. Germline CDR1 reads LNHNV; CDR2 reads YYDKDF (reference sequence). Trimming stripped 7 bases from V and 6 bases from J, with 13 bases between. CDR3 DNA sequence: TGTGCCACCACCGGGGAGGCTCGAAACATTCAGTACTTC. Its protein is CATTGEARNIQYF.

This sequence joins TRBV5-1 and TRBJ2-6, with TRBD1 matching over 10 bases. The germline V gene has CDR1 SGHRS and CDR2 YFSETQ. This CDR3 contains 18 residues. V trimming: 2 bases; J trimming: 2 bases; junction bases outside the gene matches: 7. The CDR3 sequence: CASSLGGTGEPGANVLTF. CDR3 bases: TGCGCCAGCAGCTTAGGCGGGACAGGGGAACCTGGGGCCAACGTCCTGACTTTC. The complete variable domain, with remaining parts taken from reference TRBV5-1 and TRBJ2-6, reads KAGVTQTPRYLIKTRGQQVTLSCSPISGHRSVSWYQQTPGQGLQFLFEYFSETQRNKGNFPGRFSGRQFSNSRSEMNVSTLELGDSALYLCASSLGGTGEPGANVLTFGAGSRLTVL.

This clonotype was recorded once. The V gene is TRBV7-2, the J gene TRBJ2-6; 8 positions match TRBD2. The CDR3 is 16 amino acids. Per germline, CDR1 SGHTA and CDR2 FQGNSA. V shed 1 base and J 4 bases; nucleotides not matched to a gene: 3. The DNA of the CDR3 is TGTGCCAGCAGCTTAGGGGGACTAGGAGGGGCCAACGTCCTGACTTTC. This encodes CASSLGGLGGANVLTF. Drawing the rest from reference TRBV7-2 and TRBJ2-6, the complete variable domain is GAGVSQSPSNKVTEKGKDVELRCDPISGHTALYWYRQSLGQGLEFLIYFQGNSAPDKSGLPSDRFSAERTGGSVSTLTIQRTQQEDSAVYLCASSLGGLGGANVLTFGAGSRLTVL.

This clonotype was observed a handful of times. The chain combines TRBV29-1 with TRBJ2-7; D perhaps matches TRBD1 (5 bases). The CDR3 has 16 amino acids. V was trimmed by 0 bases and J by 3 bases, leaving 18 bases between them. Germline V lookup: CDR1 SQVTM, CDR2 ANQGSEA. The chain's CDR3 is CSVEDRVGVSVYEQYF. The CDR3 DNA follows: TGCAGCGTTGAAGACAGGGTTGGGGTGTCGGTCTACGAGCAGTACTTC.

The chain links TRBV2 to TRBJ2-6; 7 bases align to TRBD2. This CDR3 has 15 amino acids. CDR1 is SNHLY and CDR2 is FYNNEI in the germline V gene. Germline trimming cut 8 bases from V and 2 bases from J; bases unmatched to any gene: 6. The CDR3 region has the DNA TGTGCCAGCGGGAGGGGTGGAGCTGGGGCCAACGTCCTGACTTTC. This translates into CASGRGGAGANVLTF.

This clonotype was detected only once. V gene TRBV29-1 combines with J gene TRBJ2-1; D is undetermined. This CDR3 region has 14 residues. Trimming cost V 8 bases and J 4 bases, with 18 bases left between them. Germline assignment: CDR1 SQVTM and CDR2 ANQGSEA. CDR3 nucleotides: TGCAGCAGTTTAGGAAGGCCCTTATACAATGAGCAGTTCTTC. It codes for CSSLGRPLYNEQFF.

This clonotype showed up just a few times. The chain has TRBV29-1 and TRBJ2-2; 8 nucleotides agree with TRBD1. The CDR3 runs to 14 residues. The V segment lost 7 bases and the J segment 3 bases; nucleotides outside the gene matches: 7. Germline values: CDR1 SQVTM, CDR2 ANQGSEA. CDR3 protein: CSARQGFDTGELFF. In DNA form, the CDR3 reads TGCAGCGCCCGACAGGGGTTCGACACCGGGGAGCTGTTTTTT.